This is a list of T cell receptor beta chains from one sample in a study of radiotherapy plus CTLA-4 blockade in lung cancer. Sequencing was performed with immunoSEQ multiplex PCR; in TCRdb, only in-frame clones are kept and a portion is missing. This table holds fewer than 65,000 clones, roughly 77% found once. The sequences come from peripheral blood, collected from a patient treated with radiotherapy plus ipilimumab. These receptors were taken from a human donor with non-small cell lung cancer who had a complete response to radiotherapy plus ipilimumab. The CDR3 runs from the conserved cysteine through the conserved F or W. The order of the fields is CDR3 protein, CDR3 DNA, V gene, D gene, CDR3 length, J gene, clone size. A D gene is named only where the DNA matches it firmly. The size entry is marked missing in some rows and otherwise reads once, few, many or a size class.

CASSLGRGVWDTQYF,TGTGCCAGCAGCTTAGGGCGGGGGGTCTGGGATACGCAGTATTTT,TRBV5-4,TRBD2,15,TRBJ2-3,.
CAISESMGNTGELFF,TGTGCCATCAGTGAGTCGATGGGCAACACCGGGGAGCTGTTTTTT,TRBV10-3,.,15,TRBJ2-2,.
CASSGRSNEQFF,TGTGCCAGCAGCGGGAGGTCGAATGAGCAGTTCTTC,TRBV11-3,.,12,TRBJ2-1,few
CAWSTDRGLYGYTF,TGTGCCTGGAGTACGGACAGGGGGCTCTATGGCTACACCTTC,TRBV30,TRBD1,14,TRBJ1-2,.
CASSLGTSARTDTQYF,TGTGCCAGCAGCCTCGGGACTAGCGCACGCACAGATACGCAGTATTTT,TRBV11-2,TRBD2,16,TRBJ2-3,.
CAWGSGQQETQYF,TGTGCCTGGGGGAGTGGGCAACAAGAGACCCAGTACTTC,TRBV30,.,13,TRBJ2-5,.
CASSSYRDAYNEQFF,TGTGCCAGCTCAAGTTACAGGGACGCCTACAATGAGCAGTTCTTC,TRBV18,.,15,TRBJ2-1,.
CASSVSTGVHYGYTF,TGTGCCAGCAGTGTATCGACAGGGGTTCACTATGGCTACACCTTC,TRBV6-1,TRBD1,15,TRBJ1-2,.
CSAQGRGRTGELFF,TGCAGCGCCCAGGGGAGGGGTAGGACCGGGGAGCTGTTTTTT,TRBV29-1,.,14,TRBJ2-2,.
CATSGPVEGGSNQPQHF,TGTGCCACCAGCGGCCCGGTCGAAGGAGGTAGCAATCAGCCCCAGCATTTT,TRBV15,.,17,TRBJ1-5,.
CASSLMGRDGYTF,TGTGCCAGCAGCTTAATGGGCAGGGATGGCTACACCTTC,TRBV7-2,.,13,TRBJ1-2,.
CASSVWQGRTHLTNEQFF,TGTGCCAGCAGCGTGTGGCAGGGGCGCACTCACCTAACCAATGAGCAGTTCTTC,TRBV7-9,.,18,TRBJ2-1,once
CASSQRDRGLDGYTF,TGTGCCAGCAGCCAAAGGGACAGGGGGCTTGATGGCTACACCTTC,TRBV14,TRBD1,15,TRBJ1-2,.
CSVEVDTDLYEQYF,TGCAGCGTTGAAGTAGACACCGACCTCTACGAGCAGTACTTC,TRBV29-1,.,14,TRBJ2-7,.
CASALGQGVHQPQHF,TGTGCCAGCGCCCTAGGACAGGGGGTCCATCAGCCCCAGCATTTT,TRBV27,TRBD1,15,TRBJ1-5,.
CASSPASGGAKEKLFF,TGTGCCAGCTCACCAGCATCAGGGGGCGCGAAGGAAAAACTGTTTTTT,TRBV18,TRBD1,16,TRBJ1-4,.
CASSFLTGGEEKLFF,TGTGCCAGCAGTTTCCTCACGGGTGGCGAGGAAAAACTGTTTTTT,TRBV27,.,15,TRBJ1-4,.
CASGPGGRNQPQHF,TGTGCTAGTGGTCCAGGGGGTCGCAATCAGCCCCAGCATTTT,TRBV12-5,TRBD1,14,TRBJ1-5,few
CASSPGQALGTEAFF,TGCGCCAGCAGCCCCGGACAGGCCCTAGGAACTGAAGCTTTCTTT,TRBV4-3,TRBD1,15,TRBJ1-1,.
CASSDPSWADHQPQHF,TGTGCCAGCAGTGACCCCAGCTGGGCAGACCATCAGCCCCAGCATTTT,TRBV6-4,.,16,TRBJ1-5,once
CASSSRDINNGYTF,TGCGCCAGCAGTAGCCGGGACATTAACAATGGCTACACCTTC,TRBV10-2,.,14,TRBJ1-2,few
CASSLPSTVAFF,TGTGCCAGCAGCTTACCAAGTACTGTAGCTTTCTTT,TRBV5-4,.,12,TRBJ1-1,.
CASMWGVTEAFF,TGTGCCAGTATGTGGGGGGTGACTGAAGCTTTCTTT,TRBV19,.,12,TRBJ1-1,few
CASSQESGQGQETQYF,TGCGCCAGCAGCCAAGAATCGGGACAGGGTCAAGAGACCCAGTACTTC,TRBV4-1,TRBD1,16,TRBJ2-5,.
CASSQRGTGGYEQYF,TGTGCCAGCAGCCAAAGGGGGACAGGGGGCTACGAGCAGTACTTC,TRBV13,TRBD1,15,TRBJ2-7,.
CASRQHGQGETQYF,TGTGCCAGCAGGCAGCACGGACAGGGAGAGACCCAGTACTTC,TRBV27,TRBD1,14,TRBJ2-5,.
CASSEQDNQPQHF,TGTGCCAGCAGTGAACAGGACAATCAGCCCCAGCATTTT,TRBV6-1,.,13,TRBJ1-5,few
CASSQDWGPQPQHF,TGCGCCAGCAGCCAAGATTGGGGGCCTCAGCCCCAGCATTTT,TRBV4-3,.,14,TRBJ1-5,.
CASSSTGTGGAGEAFF,TGTGCCAGCAGCTCAACCGGGACAGGGGGCGCGGGCGAAGCTTTCTTT,TRBV5-6,TRBD1,16,TRBJ1-1,.
CASSSEIGSEDEQFF,TGTGCCAGCAGCTCCGAGATCGGGTCGGAGGATGAGCAGTTCTTC,TRBV11-2,.,15,TRBJ2-1,.
CASLAADRGNSPLHF,TGTGCCAGCTTGGCCGCGGACAGGGGCAATTCACCCCTCCACTTT,TRBV6-1,TRBD1,15,TRBJ1-6,.
CASITYNEQFF,TGTGCCAGCATCACTTACAATGAGCAGTTCTTC,TRBV6-1,.,11,TRBJ2-1,.
CASSGGPINSPLHF,TGTGCCAGCAGTGGTGGGCCGATCAATTCACCCCTCCACTTT,TRBV7-2,.,14,TRBJ1-6,.
CATSRGSGFDNEQFF,TGTGCCACCAGCAGAGGTAGCGGTTTTGACAATGAGCAGTTCTTC,TRBV15,.,15,TRBJ2-1,.
CASRGQGAATGELFF,TGTGCCAGCAGGGGTCAGGGGGCGGCCACCGGGGAGCTGTTTTTT,TRBV2,TRBD1,15,TRBJ2-2,.
CASKETIGHEQFF,TGTGCCAGTAAGGAGACTATTGGACATGAGCAGTTCTTC,TRBV19,.,13,TRBJ2-1,.
CASRRMADTQYF,TGTGCCAGCCGGCGGATGGCTGATACGCAGTATTTT,TRBV7-9,.,12,TRBJ2-3,.
CASSWGQGGEQYF,TGCGCCAGCAGCTGGGGACAGGGAGGCGAGCAGTACTTC,TRBV5-1,TRBD1,13,TRBJ2-7,.
CASSFSGTNTGELFF,TGTGCCAGCAGCTTCAGCGGAACGAACACCGGGGAGCTGTTTTTT,TRBV7-2,.,15,TRBJ2-2,few
CSVGYSPGGRGISGANVLTF,TGCAGCGTAGGATACTCGCCGGGGGGAAGGGGGATCTCTGGGGCCAACGTCCTGACTTTC,TRBV29-1,.,20,TRBJ2-6,.
CSVEGQATSGQETQYF,TGCAGCGTTGAGGGGCAGGCGACTAGCGGCCAAGAGACCCAGTACTTC,TRBV29-1,TRBD2,16,TRBJ2-5,.
CAWMRRNYGYTF,TGTGCCTGGATGCGGCGCAATTATGGCTACACCTTC,TRBV30,.,12,TRBJ1-2,few
CASRTDRSSYGYTF,TGTGCCAGCAGGACCGACAGGTCCTCCTATGGCTACACCTTC,TRBV7-2,.,14,TRBJ1-2,.
CASSTGQTYGYTF,TGTGCCAGCAGCACGGGACAGACCTATGGCTACACCTTC,TRBV7-9,TRBD1,13,TRBJ1-2,.
CASSSDRRISYEQYF,TGTGCCAGCAGCTCGGACAGGCGAATCTCCTACGAGCAGTACTTC,TRBV5-4,TRBD1,15,TRBJ2-7,.
CASALTQGGYTF,TGTGCCAGCGCCCTTACCCAGGGGGGCTACACCTTC,TRBV7-8,.,12,TRBJ1-2,.
CSVGEGNQPQHF,TGCAGCGTTGGGGAGGGCAATCAGCCCCAGCATTTT,TRBV29-1,.,12,TRBJ1-5,.
CASSPGAGYNEQFF,TGTGCCAGCTCACCAGGAGCCGGCTACAATGAGCAGTTCTTC,TRBV18,.,14,TRBJ2-1,.
CASSLALGRSSYNSPLHF,TGTGCCAGCAGCTTGGCCTTGGGGAGGAGCTCCTATAATTCACCCCTCCACTTT,TRBV5-5,.,18,TRBJ1-6,.
CSAGTGGITGELFF,TGCAGTGCTGGGACAGGGGGCATCACCGGGGAGCTGTTTTTT,TRBV29-1,TRBD1,14,TRBJ2-2,.
CASSPPGLYNEQFF,TGTGCCAGCTCACCACCGGGCCTCTACAATGAGCAGTTCTTC,TRBV18,.,14,TRBJ2-1,.
CASSYDPAGTGELFF,TGTGCCAGCAGTTACGACCCCGCGGGGACCGGGGAGCTGTTTTTT,TRBV6-5,.,15,TRBJ2-2,.